This TCR beta chain was retrieved from a study of T cell repertoires in cytomegalovirus infection. In the study overall: CMV infection and matching HLA type were both indicated by public TCR beta signatures. Study conclusions and caveats: Clonotype analysis showed dominance of the ex vivo response by HLA-C-restricted CMV-specific TCR beta clonotypes. Identification of carriers of CMV plus the relevant HLA was performed using cumulative public TCR beta family frequency.

TCRdb redid the calling of the reads with MiXCR, one entry per CDR3 protein. The sample shows more than 500,000 distinct CDR3 sequences, about 15% of them seen only once. Concerning this clonotype itself: Its antigen is undetermined.

Trimming took off 6 bases at V and 15 bases at J, with 21 bases between the two ends. CDR3 length: 13 residues. The germline CDR1 and CDR2 sequences are SGHRS and YFSETQ. The specimen was CD8+ T cells from PBMCs. The rearrangement joins TRBV5-1 to TRBJ1-4, with D maybe TRBD1 (5 bases). The origin of this receptor is a human donor in good health (CMV status not recorded). Some clones in this sample may be carry-over from other donors' samples. CDR3 in DNA: TGCGCCAGCAAGGGGAGTTCTCTGAAGGAATTGTTTTTT. This sequence encodes CASKGSSLKELFF.